The sequence of this T cell receptor (beta chain) was determined in a study of shared clonotypes between healthy human individuals. TCRdb keeps only in-frame clones here, not all; method: immunoSEQ multiplex PCR. This table has 490,000 or so clones, 76% appearing once. Per germline, CDR1 MNHNS and CDR2 SASEGT. Trimming at V came to 3 bases and at J to 7 bases, leaving 6 bases not matched to a gene. The CDR3 has 16 amino acids. The sample consisted of PBMCs. This clonotype was obtained from a middle-aged woman in good health. Some clones in this sample may be carry-over from other donors' samples. The V and J genes are TRBV6-1 and TRBJ2-1; 13 bases match TRBD2. The CDR3 coding sequence is TGTGCCAGCAGTGAGGGGTGGACTAGCGGGAGAAATGAGCAGTTCTTC. This codes for CASSEGWTSGRNEQFF.